The clone carrying this T cell receptor (beta chain) has at least ten counts. These data come from a study of regulatory T cells in long-lasting Graves disease. This sample's time point: newly diagnosed GD, antithyroid drugs for less than 3 months. With RNA extracted from PBMCs as input, the TCR library was made. Arm-PCR of CDR3 regions and iRepertoire HTBI primers were used to build TCR beta libraries. TCRdb reanalysed the multiplex PCR reads using MiXCR and keeps one entry per CDR3 protein. The table lists approximately 360,000 distinct CDR3 sequences, about 12% of them singletons, with approximately 17% in the top ten. This CDR3 is built from 12 residues. Germline assignment: CDR1 MDHEN and CDR2 SYDVKM. V dropped 3 bases and J dropped 2 bases, with 5 bases sitting between them. This sample also belongs to another study, concerning T cells in Graves' hyperthyroidism and ophthalmopathy. That paper states: The study defined stable Graves' hyperthyroidism as no ophthalmopathy progression within 18 months. TCR CDR3 regions were first amplified by RT-PCR with HTBI primers. The majority of expanded thyroid clonotypes above 0.001 also appeared in blood.

The origin of this receptor is a woman between 18 and 30 years old with Graves disease. This chain links TRBV28 with TRBJ2-7; D gene uncertain. The source was peripheral blood mononuclear cells (PBMCs), collected at new diagnosis, from a patient treated with antithyroid drugs. CDR3 nucleotide sequence: TGTGCCAGCAGTTTCTCTACCTACGAGCAGTACTTC. Its protein product is CASSFSTYEQYF. Supplemented by reference TRBV28 and TRBJ2-7, the full variable domain reads DVKVTQSSRYLVKRTGEKVFLECVQDMDHENMFWYRQDPGLGLRLIYFSYDVKMKEKGDIPEGYSVSREKKERFSLILESASTNQTSMYLCASSFSTYEQYFGPGTRLTVT.